This TCR beta chain was identified during a study of Tregs in tolerant kidney transplant recipients. Study-level results: Biological reproducibility was not directly addressed in this study. Findings come from small patient numbers and require larger validation.

Turning to this clone: What it binds is not known.

CD4+CD25+CD127- Tregs, CD4+CD25- non-Tregs, CD4 and CD8 cells were sorted. Before regulatory T cell sorting, thawed PBMCs rested overnight at 37°C in about 200 IU/ml IL-2. Profiled with immunoSEQ multiplex PCR; TCRdb holds only in-frame clones, not every one. The repertoire consists of tens of thousands of clones, with roughly nine tenths occurring once and the leading ten covering 0.6% to 0.7%. Per the germline V gene, CDR1 is MNHEY and CDR2 is SVGAGI. This CDR3 comprises 15 residues. Trimming removed 5 bases from V and 5 bases from J; junction bases left unmatched: 9. The sequence was collected from a human donor in good health. The chain couples TRBV6-5 to TRBJ2-1; 7 bases map to TRBD2. Source material: Tregs from blood. The CDR3 bases are TGTGCCAGCAGTCGGCCGGGGGGACTGAACAATGAGCAGTTCTTC. This gives the protein CASSRPGGLNNEQFF.